The rows below give T cell receptor beta chains drawn from one sample of a study of cytomegalovirus exposure and HLA in healthy donors. Some clones are missing from TCRdb's copy, which holds only in-frame ones; the method was immunoSEQ multiplex PCR. The sample lists about 97,000 clones; around four fifths were seen once. Sequenced: PBMCs. These receptors came from a man aged 40-49 years in good health and CMV-seronegative. Each CDR3 is given with its conserved first and last residue. A D gene is named only where the DNA matches it firmly. The size field is filled for only some rows; it gives once, few, many or a size class.

d_call	v_call	j_call	clone_size	cdr3_nt	cdr3_aa
-	TRBV10-3	TRBJ1-1	-	TGTGCCATCAGCCAACAGGGTGGGGCTGAAGCTTTCTTT	CAISQQGGAEAFF
-	TRBV18	TRBJ1-1	-	TGTGCCAGCTCACCCCCCGGCAGGGCGGGGGCTGAAGCTTTCTTT	CASSPPGRAGAEAFF
TRBD1	TRBV5-1	TRBJ1-5	few	TGCGCCAGCAGCTACGGGACAGGGGAAGGCAATCAGCCCCAGCATTTT	CASSYGTGEGNQPQHF
TRBD1	TRBV6-6	TRBJ1-6	-	TGTGCCAGCCGAGGGGGCGACTATTCACCCCTCCACTTT	CASRGGDYSPLHF
-	TRBV19	TRBJ2-3	-	TGTGCCAGTAGTTTCGCTAGCGTTGATACGCAGTATTTT	CASSFASVDTQYF
TRBD1	TRBV11-2	TRBJ1-1	few	TGTGCCAGCAGCTCCCAGGGGGCCACTGAAGCTTTCTTT	CASSSQGATEAFF
TRBD1	TRBV2	TRBJ1-1	-	TGTGCCAGCAGCCCCTATCCCGGGACAGGGGTGGACACTGAAGCTTTCTTT	CASSPYPGTGVDTEAFF
TRBD1	TRBV30	TRBJ1-6	few	TGTGCCTCCACGGGACAGTATAATTCACCCCTCCACTTT	CASTGQYNSPLHF
TRBD1	TRBV7-2	TRBJ1-6	-	TGTGCCAGCAGCTTAGGGACAGGGAGGTCTAGTAATTCACCCCTCCACTTT	CASSLGTGRSSNSPLHF
-	TRBV4-1	TRBJ1-3	-	TGCGCCAGCAGCCAACTCGGACAGAGAAACACCATATATTTT	CASSQLGQRNTIYF
-	TRBV7-9	TRBJ1-4	-	TGTTCCAGCAGCTTAGAAGTACAGGGCCTGTTTTTT	CSSSLEVQGLFF
TRBD1	TRBV5-5	TRBJ1-4	once	TGTGCCAGCAGCCGGACAGGAACTAATGAAAAACTGTTTTTT	CASSRTGTNEKLFF
-	TRBV29-1	TRBJ2-5	few	TGCAGCGTAGGGGGGGGTCGGGAGACCCAGTACTTC	CSVGGGRETQYF
-	TRBV5-5	TRBJ1-5	-	TGTGCCAGCAGCAGGGACATCTCTAGCAATCAGCCCCAGCATTTT	CASSRDISSNQPQHF
-	TRBV21-1	TRBJ1-2	-	TGTGCCAGCAGCAAAGCGCTGGGGGGACAGGGCTTTCCTAACTATGGCTACACCTTC	CASSKALGGQGFPNYGYTF
-	TRBV28	TRBJ1-2	few	TGTGCCAGCAGTTTGCGGAGGGTTGGCTACACCTTC	CASSLRRVGYTF
TRBD1	TRBV18	TRBJ2-4	-	TGTGCCAGCTCACCCCCCGGGACAGGGGCGTCCAAAAACATTCAGTACTTC	CASSPPGTGASKNIQYF
TRBD2	TRBV7-2	TRBJ2-5	-	TGTGCCAGCAGCTTGATAGCGGGGGAGCTCGGGACCCAGTACTTC	CASSLIAGELGTQYF
TRBD1	TRBV11-2	TRBJ2-7	-	TGTGCCAGCAGCTTAGTCCAGGGGGCGGGGGAGCAGTACTTC	CASSLVQGAGEQYF
-	TRBV14	TRBJ2-1	once	TGTGCCAGCAGCCAAAGGGGATCTTGGTACAATGAGCAGTTCTTC	CASSQRGSWYNEQFF
TRBD1	TRBV19	TRBJ1-1	-	TGTGCCAGTAGGGTCAGGGGGCTTAACACTGAAGCTTTCTTT	CASRVRGLNTEAFF
-	TRBV19	TRBJ2-5	-	TGTGCCAGTACCTTAACGACAGAGGCCCAAGAGACCCAGTACTTC	CASTLTTEAQETQYF
-	TRBV4-1	TRBJ1-3	few	TGCGCCAGCAGCCAAGGGAGGACAGCCGACGGAAACACCATATATTTT	CASSQGRTADGNTIYF
-	TRBV7-9	TRBJ2-7	few	TGTGCCAGCAGCTTAGCTGGCAGGGTCTACGAGCAGTACTTC	CASSLAGRVYEQYF
-	TRBV5-4	TRBJ2-7	few	TGTGCCAGCAGCCACGACTCCTTGGACGAGCAGTACTTC	CASSHDSLDEQYF
TRBD2	TRBV10-2	TRBJ2-2	-	TGCGCCAGCAGGCGGGGGGGCCCCACCGGGGAGCTGTTTTTT	CASRRGGPTGELFF
TRBD2	TRBV6-5	TRBJ2-1	-	TGTGCCAGCAGTTATCTTAGCGGGGGCCAGTTCTTC	CASSYLSGGQFF
-	TRBV18	TRBJ2-7	-	TGTGCCAGCGACGCGGGACAGTCTGAATACGAGCAGTACTTC	CASDAGQSEYEQYF
TRBD1	TRBV30	TRBJ1-1	-	TGTGCCTGGAGTGGACAGGGGCGCACCGAAGCTTTCTTT	CAWSGQGRTEAFF
TRBD1	TRBV28	TRBJ1-2	-	TGTGCCAGCAGTCCATCGCCGGGACAGGGTGGTGGCTACACCTTC	CASSPSPGQGGGYTF